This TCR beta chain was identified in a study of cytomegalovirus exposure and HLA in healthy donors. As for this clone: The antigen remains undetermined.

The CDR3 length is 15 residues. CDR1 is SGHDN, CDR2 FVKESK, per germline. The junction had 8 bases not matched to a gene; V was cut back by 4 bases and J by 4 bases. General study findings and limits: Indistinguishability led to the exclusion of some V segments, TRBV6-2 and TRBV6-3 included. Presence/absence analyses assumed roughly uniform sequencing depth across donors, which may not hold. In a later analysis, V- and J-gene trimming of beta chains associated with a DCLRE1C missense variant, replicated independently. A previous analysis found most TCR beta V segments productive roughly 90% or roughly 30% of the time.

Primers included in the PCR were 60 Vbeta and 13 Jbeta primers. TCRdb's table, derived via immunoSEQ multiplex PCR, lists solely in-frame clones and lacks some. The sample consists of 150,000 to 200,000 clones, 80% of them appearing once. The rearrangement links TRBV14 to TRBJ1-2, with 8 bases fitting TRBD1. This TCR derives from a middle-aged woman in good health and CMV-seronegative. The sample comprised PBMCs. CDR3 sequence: CASSRTGFTAYGYTF. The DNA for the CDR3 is TGTGCCAGCAGCCGGACAGGGTTTACTGCCTATGGCTACACCTTC.